These 25 T cell receptor beta chains share one sample of origin, sequenced in a study of human T cells and chemical hapten exposure. Time point specified: pre-sensitization, week 0. As to treatment: therapeutic diphenylcyclopropenone sensitization with weekly scalp DPC. Using its own MiXCR run on the RACE reads, TCRdb lists one record per CDR3 protein. The sample carries about 260,000 distinct CDR3 sequences, roughly 8.9% recorded once. The sample here was whole blood, taken in connection with sensitization to the hapten diphenylcyclopropenone (DPC). The source of these receptors is a middle-aged woman with alopecia areata. Some clones in this sample may be carry-over from other donors' samples.

This clonotype was counted only a few times. The rearrangement joins TRBV30 to TRBJ2-7, with D possibly being TRBD1 (6 bases). The CDR3 sequence is 12 residues long. Trimming took 5 bases from V and 5 from J, leaving 13 bases between them. Germline V gene sequence: CDR1 GTSNPN, CDR2 SVGIG (reference sequence). CDR3: CAWAGGGHEQYF. In nucleotides, the CDR3 is TGTGCCTGGGCCGGTGGGGGCCACGAGCAGTACTTC. The complete variable domain, with remaining parts taken from reference TRBV30 and TRBJ2-7, reads SQTIHQWPATLVQPVGSPLSLECTVEGTSNPNLYWYRQAAGRGLQLLFYSVGIGQISSEVPQNLSASRPQDRQFILSSKKLLLSDSGFYLCAWAGGGHEQYFGPGTRLTVT.

This clonotype was counted only a few times. V and J are TRBV6-2 or TRBV6-3 and TRBJ1-2; D unclear. The CDR3 covers 15 residues. From germline, CDR1 is MNHEY and CDR2 SVGEGT. Trimming stripped 2 bases from V and 0 bases from J, with 10 bases between. CDR3 nucleotide sequence: TGTGCCAGCAGTTACCGGACGTCGTCTAACTATGGCTACACCTTC. Its protein product is CASSYRTSSNYGYTF.

This chain connects TRBV12-3 or TRBV12-4 to TRBJ1-1; D remains ambiguous. This CDR3 has 12 amino acids. The V and J ends lost 2 bases and 4 bases respectively, with 5 bases between them. DNA of the CDR3: TGTGCCAGCAGTTTACGAACCACTGAAGCTTTCTTT. It codes for CASSLRTTEAFF.

The rearrangement uses TRBV4-3 and TRBJ2-3, with D perhaps matching TRBD1 (6 bases). The length of the CDR3 is 16 residues. CDR1 is LGHNA and CDR2 is YSLEER in the germline V gene. Trimming pared 2 bases from V and 0 bases from J, leaving 12 bases between. In nucleotides, the CDR3 is TGCGCCAGCAGCCAATCCAGGGGCGCTAGCACAGATACGCAGTATTTT. This encodes CASSQSRGASTDTQYF.

This clonotype was counted many times. This rearrangement joins TRBV12-3 or TRBV12-4 to TRBJ1-6; D gene uncertain. This CDR3 is built from 13 residues. Between the trimmed V and J ends, which lost 1 base and 7 bases, there was a span of 5 bases. Written as DNA, the CDR3 is TGTGCCAGCAGTTTAGAACAGAATTCACCCCTCCACTTT. Translating it yields CASSLEQNSPLHF.

Comments on this clonotype: It may be a read error: a sequence one base away is much more abundant. The chain recombines TRBV9 with TRBJ1-4; a weak D match, TRBD1 (5 bases). The CDR3 has 15 residues. Germline CDR1 and CDR2: SGDLS and YYNGEE. The CDR3 sequence is CPSSVGRGGNEKLFF. CDR3 coding DNA: TGTCCCAGCAGCGTAGGAAGGGGAGGTAATGAAAAACTGTTTTTT. The full variable domain, completed using reference TRBV9 and TRBJ1-4, is DSGVTQTPKHLITATGQRVTLRCSPRSGDLSVYWYQQSLDQGLQFLIQYYNGEERAKGNILERFSAQQFPDLHSELNLSSLELGDSALYFCPSSVGRGGNEKLFFGSGTQLSVL.

The chain has TRBV6-2 or TRBV6-3 and TRBJ1-1; TRBD1 aligns across 9 bases. Looked up from germline, CDR1 is MNHEY and CDR2 is SVGEGT. J was trimmed by 4 bases and V by 6 bases; bases with no gene match: 9. CDR3 size: 15 residues. In DNA form, the CDR3 reads TGTGCCAGCAGACAGACAGGGGGTCAGGGCACTGAAGCTTTCTTT. Amino acid sequence: CASRQTGGQGTEAFF.

The V and J genes are TRBV21-1 and TRBJ1-1. TRBV21-1 is listed as a pseudogene. This CDR3 region has 14 residues. The CDR3 DNA sequence: TGTGCCAGCACCCCGTGGGGAGGAGAGACTGAAGCTTTCTTT. Its translation: CASTPWGGETEAFF.

The V call is TRBV6-6, the J call TRBJ2-2, with 10 bases identical to TRBD1. The junction had 7 bases not matched to a gene; V was cut back by 3 bases and J by 6 bases. This CDR3 is 16 amino acids long. Per germline, CDR1 MNHNY and CDR2 SVGAGI (reference sequence). The CDR3 loop reads CASSYSTGGESGELFF. The CDR3 nucleotides are TGTGCCAGCAGTTATTCGACAGGGGGCGAATCCGGGGAGCTGTTTTTT.

This clonotype was seen a few times. The genes are TRBV20-1 and TRBJ1-2; the match to TRBD1 covers 7 bases. Trimming at V came to 0 bases and at J to 3 bases, leaving 7 bases not matched to a gene. CDR1 and CDR2 (germline): DFQATT, SNEGSKA (reference sequence). The CDR3 has 15 residues. CDR3 coding DNA: TGCAGTGCTAGAGACCTGTACAGGGGAGACTATGGCTACACCTTC. Residues: CSARDLYRGDYGYTF.

The table lists this clonotype with many counts. The chain has TRBV28 and TRBJ1-5, with TRBD1 as a possible D gene (5 bases). The CDR3 totals 9 residues. The germline V gene encodes CDR1 MDHEN and CDR2 SYDVKM. The V gene lost 11 bases and the J gene lost 6 bases, with 5 bases spanning the gap. The CDR3 DNA follows: TGTGCCGGGGGTCAGCCCCAGCATTTT. This sequence encodes CAGGQPQHF.

This clonotype has a handful of counts. The chain couples TRBV5-6 to TRBJ2-1; D may be TRBD1 (5 bases). CDR3 size: 17 residues. Looked up from germline, CDR1 is SGHDT and CDR2 is YYEEEE. V was clipped by 0 bases and J by 5 bases, with 18 bases between them. CDR3 in DNA: TGTGCCAGCAGCTTGGAGGCCCGACAGATTAACAACAATGAGCAGTTCTTC. It specifies CASSLEARQINNNEQFF.

The V gene is TRBV28, the J gene TRBJ2-3; 7 bases fit TRBD2. Germline V CDR1 and CDR2: MDHEN, SYDVKM. Germline trimming cut 6 bases from V and 4 bases from J; bases unmatched to any gene: 7. This CDR3 is 14 amino acids long. The CDR3 nucleotides are TGTGCCAGCAGAGACGGGAGGAGGGCAGATACGCAGTATTTT. Amino acids: CASRDGRRADTQYF.

The chain is built from TRBV27 and TRBJ2-7; D is uncertain. The CDR3 sequence is 14 residues long. The germline V gene has CDR1 MNHEY and CDR2 SMNVEV (reference sequence). Between the trimmed V and J ends, which lost 5 bases and 4 bases, there was a span of 15 bases. CDR3 amino acids: CASSTSISGYEQYF. For the CDR3, the DNA is TGTGCCAGCAGTACAAGTATTTCCGGGTACGAGCAGTACTTC.

This clonotype has a count of ten or more. The CDR3 DNA reads as TGTGCCACCAACGGGGAGCTGTTTTTT. Translated: CATNGELFF. The rearrangement uses TRBV24-1 and TRBJ2-2; D not resolved. V dropped 8 bases and J dropped 7 bases, with 1 base sitting between them. The CDR3 contains 9 residues. From germline, CDR1 is KGHDR and CDR2 SFDVKD.

The V and J genes are TRBV10-3 and TRBJ2-7; 7 positions match TRBD1. Unmatched junction bases numbered 9, after V lost 5 bases and J lost 2 bases. The CDR3 has 15 residues. CDR1 is ENHRY, CDR2 SYGVKD, per germline. The CDR3 bases are TGTGCCATCAGTTCCTGGACAGGACCTACCTACGAGCAGTACTTC. This gives the protein CAISSWTGPTYEQYF.

This clonotype has at least ten counts. V usage is TRBV7-6 and J usage is TRBJ2-3; 8 nucleotides match TRBD2. Losses at the gene ends were 2 bases for V and 5 bases for J; bases not matched to a gene: 9. The CDR3 runs 16 residues. Germline V gene sequence: CDR1 SGHVS, CDR2 FNYEAQ. CDR3 protein: CASSLNPGLGIDTQYF. The CDR3 DNA reads as TGTGCCAGCAGCTTAAACCCGGGACTAGGAATAGATACGCAGTATTTT.

As for this clonotype: A much larger clone differs from this one at a single base, so this may be a read error. The gene calls are TRBV29-1 and TRBJ1-6; 7 positions match TRBD1. Trimming removed 4 bases from V and 8 bases from J; junction bases left unmatched: 5. This CDR3 is 13 amino acids long. CDR1 is SQVTM, CDR2 ANQGSEA, per germline. The CDR3 protein is CSVAAGGHSPLHF. CDR3 nucleotide sequence: TGCAGCGTTGCAGCAGGGGGACATTCACCCCTCCACTTT.

This clonotype has ten or more counts. This rearrangement joins TRBV10-3 to TRBJ1-4; the D is unclear. The CDR3 length is 14 residues. Trimming shortened V by 11 bases and J by 7 bases, and 20 bases separated the two germline ends. Looked up from germline, CDR1 is ENHRY and CDR2 is SYGVKD. CDR3 DNA sequence: TGTGCCTCCCACGGGATGGGGATCGGTGAAAAACTGTTTTTT. It is translated as CASHGMGIGEKLFF.

The chain carries TRBV29-1 and TRBJ1-2, with TRBD1 matching 8 bases. Germline CDR1 and CDR2: SQVTM and ANQGSEA. The CDR3 has 13 residues. V dropped 5 bases and J dropped 5; count of bases not matched to a gene: 7. In DNA form, the CDR3 reads TGCAGCGTTTTGGACAGGGCGCGATATGGCTACACCTTC. Its translation: CSVLDRARYGYTF.

The chain carries TRBV14 and TRBJ1-2, with a tentative D call TRBD1 (5 bases). The CDR3 runs to 15 residues. Germline values: CDR1 SGHDN, CDR2 FVKESK. V dropped 4 bases and J dropped 1 base, with 13 bases sitting between them. The CDR3 sequence is CASSRGAVGNYGYTF. The DNA for the CDR3 is TGTGCCAGCAGCCGCGGGGCGGTGGGTAACTATGGCTACACCTTC.

This clonotype was observed a few times. V and J are TRBV5-1 and TRBJ1-2, with 8 bases lining up with TRBD1. This CDR3 region has 14 residues. Germline V gene lookup returns CDR1 SGHRS and CDR2 YFSETQ. Losses at the gene ends were 0 bases for V and 7 bases for J; bases not matched to a gene: 5. CDR3 sequence: CASSLGMQGAGYTF. The CDR3 bases are TGCGCCAGCAGCTTGGGGATGCAGGGGGCTGGCTACACCTTC.

This clonotype appeared a few times. The rearrangement links TRBV6-5 to TRBJ2-7; 7 nucleotides match TRBD1. The germline gives CDR1 MNHEY, CDR2 SVGAGI. Trimming removed 6 bases from V and 11 bases from J; junction bases left unmatched: 13. The CDR3 has 13 amino acids. The CDR3 loop reads CASSRTGPKGEYF. CDR3 nucleotide sequence: TGTGCCAGCAGCCGGACAGGACCTAAGGGGGAGTACTTC.

The table lists this clonotype with a few counts. The V gene is TRBV27, the J gene TRBJ2-3; 7 bases are a match to TRBD2. Unmatched junction bases numbered 6, after V lost 3 bases and J lost 6 bases. The CDR3 contains 14 residues. Germline loops: CDR1 MNHEY, CDR2 SMNVEV (reference sequence). The CDR3 sequence is CASSLTSSLDTQYF. Here the CDR3 DNA reads TGTGCCAGCAGTTTGACTAGCTCATTGGATACGCAGTATTTT.

This clonotype was detected ten times or more. CDR3 DNA sequence: TGTGCCAGCAGTTTAACCATCGCAGATACGCAGTATTTT. Residues: CASSLTIADTQYF. The chain is built from TRBV27 and TRBJ2-3; D is undetermined. The CDR3 runs to 13 residues. Trimming pared 2 bases from V and 4 bases from J, leaving 7 bases between. Germline CDR1 MNHEY, CDR2 SMNVEV (reference sequence).